The present entry profiles one T cell receptor beta chain with its context. Its antigen is unidentified. This sample was included in a study of shared clonotypes between healthy human individuals. Study outcomes and limitations: Investigators expected sequencing depth to affect clonotype sharing among donors. Estimated richness values were generally larger in naive subsets than in memory subsets.

Profiled with immunoSEQ multiplex PCR; TCRdb holds only in-frame clones, not every one. The table has under 750,000 clones, 55% to 80% seen once. Nashville, Tennessee was home to all donors, each a Caucasian adult. Splitting the CD4+ cells yielded a CD45RA+ naive subset and a CD45RA-negative memory subset. The CDR3 contains 15 residues. Trimming shortened V by 0 bases and J by 4 bases, and 11 bases separated the two germline ends. In germline, CDR1 is SGHRS, CDR2 YFSETQ. This clonotype was obtained from a woman in her twenties or thirties in good health. The chain recombines TRBV5-1 with TRBJ2-4; TRBD1 might be the D (6 bases). The specimen was memory CD4+ T cells sorted from blood. Subset meaning: CD45RA-negative fraction. For the CDR3, the DNA is TGCGCCAGCAGCTTGGGCCAGGGGATTAAAAACATTCAGTACTTC. Translating it yields CASSLGQGIKNIQYF.